Listed here are 27 T cell receptor beta chains from one sample, sequenced in a study of radiotherapy plus CTLA-4 blockade in lung cancer. Clones were sequenced by immunoSEQ multiplex PCR, and TCRdb holds only the in-frame ones, with some missing. The sample carries about 110,000 clones, under 90% recorded once. The sequencing used peripheral blood, collected from a patient treated with radiotherapy plus ipilimumab. The receptors come from a human donor with non-small cell lung cancer that progressed on radiotherapy plus ipilimumab. Some clones in this sample may be carry-over from other donors' samples.

The V gene is TRBV6-6, the J gene TRBJ2-7; weak D call: TRBD2 (5 bases). The CDR3 length is 12 residues. Germline values: CDR1 MNHNY, CDR2 SVGAGI (reference sequence). The V gene lost 2 bases and the J gene lost 5 bases, with 7 bases spanning the gap. The CDR3 loop reads CASSYIGDEQYF. As DNA, the CDR3 is TGTGCCAGCAGTTACATCGGGGACGAGCAGTACTTC.

This chain joins TRBV5-1 and TRBJ2-7; D call uncertain. CDR3 length equals 13 residues. CDR1 is SGHRS, CDR2 YFSETQ, per germline. V was cut by 4 bases and J by 13 bases, with 21 bases left in between. The CDR3 is CASSPIGSGLDYF. Here the CDR3 DNA reads TGCGCCAGCAGCCCCATAGGCTCGGGCCTAGACTACTTC.

This chain uses TRBV9 with TRBJ2-1; D gene ambiguous. The CDR3 is made up of 12 amino acids. V was shortened by 3 bases and J by 6 bases, with 7 bases between the two germline ends. Germline V lookup: CDR1 SGDLS, CDR2 YYNGEE. This chain's CDR3 is CASSGEVNEQFF. The CDR3 bases are TGTGCCAGCAGCGGCGAAGTCAATGAGCAGTTCTTC.

The chain links TRBV6-1 to TRBJ1-2, with TRBD1 identical over 7 bases. The germline V gene has CDR1 MNHNS and CDR2 SASEGT. There are 11 residues in the CDR3. V shed 6 bases and J 7 bases; nucleotides not matched to a gene: 2. Written as DNA, the CDR3 is TGTGCCAGCAGCAACAGGGGTGGCTACACCTTC. It codes for CASSNRGGYTF.

The gene calls are TRBV7-8 and TRBJ2-5; D may be TRBD2 (5 bases). The CDR3 contains 15 residues. V lost 0 bases to trimming and J lost 4 bases, with 12 bases between them. Germline CDR1 and CDR2: SGHVS and FQNEAQ. CDR3 loop: CASSLALVGRETQYF. The CDR3 coding sequence is TGTGCCAGCAGCTTAGCGCTAGTGGGGAGAGAGACCCAGTACTTC.

The DNA of the CDR3 is TGTGCCAGCAGCTTAGTGACAGGGAATGGCTACACCTTC. Residues: CASSLVTGNGYTF. The chain couples TRBV7-9 to TRBJ1-2, with TRBD1 identical over 7 bases. The CDR3 has 13 amino acids. Germline V gene lookup returns CDR1 SEHNR and CDR2 FQNEAQ (reference sequence). V lost 1 base and J lost 6; bases outside the gene matches: 2. The full variable domain, completed using reference TRBV7-9 and TRBJ1-2, is DTGVSQNPRHKITKRGQNVTFRCDPISEHNRLYWYRQTLGQGPEFLTYFQNEAQLEKSRLLSDRFSAERPKGSFSTLEIQRTEQGDSAMYLCASSLVTGNGYTFGSGTRLTVV.

The V and J genes are TRBV9 and TRBJ1-3, with D unresolved. CDR1 is SGDLS, CDR2 YYNGEE, per germline. Trimming removed 0 bases at V and 0 bases at J, with 10 bases between. This CDR3 comprises 16 residues. For the CDR3, the DNA is TGTGCCAGCAGCGTAGCTCAACTAGTCTCTGGAAACACCATATATTTT. This codes for CASSVAQLVSGNTIYF.

The rearrangement joins TRBV11-2 to TRBJ2-7; TRBD1 agrees at 8 bases. V gave up 6 bases and J gave up 2 bases; unmatched junction bases: 0. Germline-derived CDR1 and CDR2 are SGHAT and FQNNGV. This CDR3 comprises 12 residues. The DNA for the CDR3 is TGTGCCAGCAGGACAGGGGCCTACGAGCAGTACTTC. Its protein product is CASRTGAYEQYF.

The CDR3 sequence: CASSLGDREYEQYF. Here the CDR3 DNA reads TGTGCCAGCAGCTTGGGGGACAGGGAGTACGAGCAGTACTTC. The chain links TRBV7-6 to TRBJ2-5; 9 bases map to TRBD1. Gene TRBJ2-7 matches the end of the DNA better, so the J call may be wrong. The CDR3 spans 14 residues. Germline CDR1 reads SGHVS; CDR2 reads FNYEAQ.

The chain employs TRBV20-1 and TRBJ1-4; D unresolved. This CDR3 comprises 11 residues. Germline V gene sequence: CDR1 DFQATT, CDR2 SNEGSKA (reference sequence). Trimming took off 5 bases at V and 10 bases at J, with 11 bases between the two ends. CDR3 sequence reads: CSASLNGKLFF. The DNA for the CDR3 is TGCAGTGCTTCTCTCAACGGAAAACTGTTTTTT.

V usage is TRBV6-5 and J usage is TRBJ2-5; 13 positions agree with TRBD2. Trimming removed 4 bases from V and 1 base from J; junction bases left unmatched: 3. This CDR3 contains 16 residues. Per the germline V gene, CDR1 is MNHEY and CDR2 is SVGAGI. CDR3 loop: CASSWTSGGIQETQYF. The CDR3 DNA reads as TGTGCCAGCAGTTGGACTAGCGGGGGAATCCAAGAGACCCAGTACTTC.

This sequence joins TRBV6-5 and TRBJ1-1; tentative D call: TRBD1 (5 bases). CDR1 is MNHEY and CDR2 is SVGAGI in the germline V gene. V gave up 6 bases and J gave up 4 bases, with 15 bases separating them. The CDR3 sequence is 14 residues long. The DNA for the CDR3 is TGTGCCAGCAGCCGGGACGGCGGGGTCACTGAAGCTTTCTTT. It is translated as CASSRDGGVTEAFF.

V usage is TRBV29-1 and J usage is TRBJ1-3; no clear D. CDR1 and CDR2 (germline): SQVTM, ANQGSEA. This CDR3 contains 12 residues. The V end was cut by 5 bases, the J end by 0 bases, with 5 bases between. The DNA for the CDR3 is TGCAGCGTTATGAGCTCTGGAAACACCATATATTTT. Amino acids: CSVMSSGNTIYF.

V is TRBV13 and J is TRBJ2-1; no reliable D call. The length of the CDR3 is 14 residues. The V end lost 3 bases, the J end lost 7 bases, and 13 bases lay between the germline ends. Germline V CDR1 and CDR2: PRHDT, FYEKMQ (reference sequence). The DNA of the CDR3 is TGTGCCAGCAGCTTTAAGTATACATTAAATGAGCAGTTCTTC. Translation: CASSFKYTLNEQFF.

V usage is TRBV7-8 and J usage is TRBJ2-3, with 8 bases fitting TRBD1. Germline CDR1 is SGHVS and CDR2 is FQNEAQ. The trim removed 2 bases at V and 2 bases at J, leaving 9 bases unmatched. The CDR3 runs 17 residues. The chain's CDR3 is CASSLFTGGNPTDTQYF. CDR3 bases: TGTGCCAGCAGCTTATTTACAGGGGGTAACCCCACAGATACGCAGTATTTT.

The rearrangement joins TRBV10-3 to TRBJ1-5; D gene unclear. Trimming removed 2 bases at V and 3 bases at J, with 11 bases between. Germline V gives CDR1 ENHRY, CDR2 SYGVKD. CDR3 length equals 15 residues. The CDR3 protein is CAISERTGNNQPQHF. The CDR3 nucleotides are TGTGCCATCAGTGAGAGAACTGGGAACAATCAGCCCCAGCATTTT.

The genes are TRBV7-2 and TRBJ1-2, with 9 bases aligning to TRBD1. The germline V gene encodes CDR1 SGHTA and CDR2 FQGNSA. V lost 3 bases and J lost 3; bases outside the gene matches: 5. The CDR3 runs to 15 residues. DNA of the CDR3: TGTGCCAGCAGCTTTCAGACAGGGGGGTACTATGGCTACACCTTC. Amino acids: CASSFQTGGYYGYTF.

CDR3 bases: TGTGCCAGCAGTGAAGCAGGGCCCAATCAGCCCCAGCATTTT. It yields the protein CASSEAGPNQPQHF. The genes are TRBV6-1 and TRBJ1-5; D is uncertain. The CDR3 covers 14 residues. Trimming removed 0 bases at V and 3 bases at J, with 6 bases between. From germline, CDR1 is MNHNS and CDR2 SASEGT.

As to this clone: Other DNA sequences within the sample encode an identical CDR3. The chain is built from TRBV23-1 and TRBJ1-1; D may be TRBD1 (5 bases). TRBV23-1 is given ORF status, its function remaining uncertain. This CDR3 comprises 15 residues. Between the trimmed V and J ends, which lost 4 bases and 4 bases, there was a span of 16 bases. The CDR3 spells CASSPPGQRGTEAFF. CDR3 in DNA: TGCGCCAGCAGTCCACCGGGGCAGAGGGGCACTGAAGCTTTCTTT.

The chain links TRBV5-1 to TRBJ2-3; D could derive from TRBD1 or TRBD2 (6 bases each). Trimming removed 1 base at V and 5 bases at J, with 14 bases between. Germline V CDR1 and CDR2: SGHRS, YFSETQ. The CDR3 is made up of 15 amino acids. The CDR3 loop is CASSLFSGAEDTQYF. The CDR3, as DNA: TGCGCCAGCAGCTTGTTTTCGGGGGCTGAAGATACGCAGTATTTT.

This clone is a singleton in its sample. The V call is TRBV4-2, the J call TRBJ2-5; 7 bases align to TRBD1. Unmatched junction bases numbered 8, after V lost 5 bases and J lost 2 bases. Germline V lookup: CDR1 LGHNA, CDR2 YNFKEQ. This CDR3 comprises 15 residues. In DNA, the CDR3 is TGTGCCAGCAGCAGACCGGGACAGATACAAGAGACCCAGTACTTC. It translates to CASSRPGQIQETQYF.

The CDR3 spells CASSLSRQNEQFF. CDR3 in DNA: TGTGCCAGCAGTTTATCCCGGCAGAATGAGCAGTTCTTC. The V call is TRBV27, the J call TRBJ2-1, with D unclear. The length of the CDR3 is 13 residues. Trimming left V 0 bases short and J 7 bases short, with 7 bases between. Germline values: CDR1 MNHEY, CDR2 SMNVEV (reference sequence).

The chain is built from TRBV7-9 and TRBJ2-3; D gene ambiguous. CDR1 is SEHNR, CDR2 FQNEAQ, per germline (reference sequence). This CDR3 contains 13 residues. The V gene lost 5 bases and the J gene lost 4 bases, with 10 bases spanning the gap. The CDR3 spells CASSLFGADTQYF. In DNA form, the CDR3 reads TGTGCCAGCAGCCTCTTTGGTGCAGATACGCAGTATTTT. Full variable domain (outside the CDR3, taken from reference TRBV7-9 and TRBJ2-3): DTGVSQNPRHKITKRGQNVTFRCDPISEHNRLYWYRQTLGQGPEFLTYFQNEAQLEKSRLLSDRFSAERPKGSFSTLEIQRTEQGDSAMYLCASSLFGADTQYFGPGTRLTVL.

V is TRBV5-1 and J is TRBJ2-2, with 8 bases aligning to TRBD1. Germline V lookup: CDR1 SGHRS, CDR2 YFSETQ. V lost 4 bases and J lost 0; bases outside the gene matches: 5. The CDR3 runs 16 residues. The CDR3 DNA reads TGCGCCAGCAGCCGCCAACAGGGGGCGAACACCGGGGAGCTGTTTTTT. It translates to CASSRQQGANTGELFF.

This clone was observed once. The chain carries TRBV5-1 and TRBJ2-5; D is possibly TRBD1 or TRBD2 (6 bases each). The CDR3 spans 15 residues. Per germline, CDR1 SGHRS and CDR2 YFSETQ. V lost 1 base and J 5 bases, leaving 15 bases between the germline ends. CDR3 loop: CASSLMGGERETQYF. In DNA, the CDR3 is TGCGCCAGCAGCTTGATGGGGGGCGAAAGGGAGACCCAGTACTTC.

This chain links TRBV5-1 with TRBJ2-3, with 10 bases aligning to TRBD1. This CDR3 region has 14 residues. Unmatched junction bases numbered 5, after V lost 5 bases and J lost 5 bases. CDR1 and CDR2 from the germline V gene are SGHRS and YFSETQ. CDR3 nucleotides: TGCGCCAGCAGTCAGGGGACAGGGGAAGATACGCAGTATTTT. Translated: CASSQGTGEDTQYF.

J is TRBJ2-2 and V is TRBV18; D tentatively fits TRBD1 or TRBD2 (5 bases each). The V end lost 6 bases, the J end lost 6 bases, and 20 bases lay between the germline ends. Per the germline V gene, CDR1 is KGHSH and CDR2 is LQKENI. This CDR3 spans 16 amino acids. CDR3 sequence: CASSPESVGTPGELFF. The CDR3 DNA reads TGTGCCAGCTCCCCCGAATCGGTCGGGACCCCCGGGGAGCTGTTTTTT.